This T cell receptor (beta chain) was obtained from a study of T cell responses to AZD1222 COVID-19 vaccine. Study in general: Analysis merged second doses at about 4 or about 12 weeks. General study points: Repertoire collection took place solely once the T cell response had peaked. Donors were chiefly white British, with a greater number of females, and clonal diversity was perhaps underestimated. Unmutated variant regions are reportedly targeted by nearly half of spike-specific TCRs.

Some clones are missing from TCRdb's copy, which holds only in-frame ones; the method was immunoSEQ multiplex PCR. The table has fewer than 120,000 clones, approximately 90% seen once. J gave up 4 bases and V 5 bases, and 8 bases lay outside the gene matches. The length of the CDR3 is 14 residues. Looked up from germline, CDR1 is SGHNT and CDR2 is YYREEE (reference sequence). Comment on this clone: Antigen unknown.

The receptor was isolated from an adult in good health. Sequencing was performed on peripheral blood, taken on day 0 of AZD1222 vaccination. The rearrangement links TRBV5-4 to TRBJ1-2; 7 bases match TRBD1. This CDR3 reads CASSTGVVSYGYTF. The CDR3, as DNA: TGTGCCAGCAGTACAGGGGTGGTGTCCTATGGCTACACCTTC.